The following is a T cell receptor beta chain sequence with its context. The authors plated approximately 200,000 CFSE-labeled responder cells with approximately 200,000 irradiated, violet-dye-labeled stimulator cells. These data come from a study of graft-versus-host responses after intestinal transplantation. General observations from the study: Peak circulating GvH clone levels tracked with early post-transplant HvG declines.

CDR1 LNHDA and CDR2 SQIVND come from the germline V gene (reference sequence). The CDR3 is 15 amino acids. Unmatched junction bases numbered 9, after V lost 7 bases and J lost 0 bases. Profiled with immunoSEQ multiplex PCR; TCRdb holds only in-frame clones, not every one. Of some 7,400 clones listed, 30% to 40% are singletons. The chain links TRBV19 to TRBJ2-7; 7 positions agree with TRBD1. The sequenced sample was alloreactive CD8+ T cells from a mixed lymphocyte reaction culture, obtained before transplantation. The sample's subset: CFSE-low proliferating T cells sorted from roughly six-day pre-transplant mixed lymphocyte reaction (GvH or HvG direction). This receptor was identified in a human patient who was an organ donor for intestinal transplantation. The CDR3 nucleotides read TGTGCCAGTAACCGGGACAGTAAAAGCTCCTACGAGCAGTACTTC. Translating gives CASNRDSKSSYEQYF. The full variable domain, with the rest looked up from reference TRBV19 and TRBJ2-7, is DGGITQSPKYLFRKEGQNVTLSCEQNLNHDAMYWYRQDPGQGLRLIYYSQIVNDFQKGDIAEGYSVSREKKESFPLTVTSAQKNPTAFYLCASNRDSKSSYEQYFGPGTRLTVT.